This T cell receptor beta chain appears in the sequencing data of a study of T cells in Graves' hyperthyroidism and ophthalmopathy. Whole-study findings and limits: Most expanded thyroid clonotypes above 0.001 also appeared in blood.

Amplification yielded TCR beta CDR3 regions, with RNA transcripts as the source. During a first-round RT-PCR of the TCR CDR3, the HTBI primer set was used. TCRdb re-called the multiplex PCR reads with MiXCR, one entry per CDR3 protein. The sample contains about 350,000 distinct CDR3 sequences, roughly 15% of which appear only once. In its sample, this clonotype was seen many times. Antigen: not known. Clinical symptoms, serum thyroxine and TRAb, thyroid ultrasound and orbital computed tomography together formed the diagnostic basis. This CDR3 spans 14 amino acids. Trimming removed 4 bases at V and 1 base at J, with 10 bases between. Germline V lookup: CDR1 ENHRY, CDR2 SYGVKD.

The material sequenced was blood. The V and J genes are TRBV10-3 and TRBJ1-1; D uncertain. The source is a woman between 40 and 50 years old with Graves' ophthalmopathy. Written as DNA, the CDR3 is TGTGCCATCAGTGGGTCACAGACGAACACTGAAGCTTTCTTT. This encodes CAISGSQTNTEAFF.